The clone carrying this TCR beta chain was seen repeatedly, ten times or more. Each cDNA molecule in the library carried unique molecular identifiers. TCRdb re-called the RACE reads through MiXCR, storing one row per CDR3 protein. Of approximately 59,000 distinct CDR3 sequences listed, approximately 6.2% were seen once; the top ten hold under 4.5%. This specimen belongs to a study of human T cells and chemical hapten exposure. Study context: Variability of per-sample TCR yields stemmed mainly from small differences in pooled library volume.

Time point: healthy volunteer bleed at 6 weeks. Sequencing started from total RNA isolated from unfractionated whole blood. V gave up 6 bases and J gave up 4 bases; unmatched junction bases: 11. The CDR3 totals 15 residues. The germline gives CDR1 SGHTA, CDR2 FQGTGA. The V and J genes are TRBV7-3 and TRBJ1-2; TRBD1 matches at 7 bases. The sample consisted of whole blood. This clonotype originated in a female donor in good health. Some clones in this sample may be carry-over from other donors' samples. DNA of the CDR3: TGTGCCAGCAGTCGACAGGGCCCTTTAGCCTATGGCTACACCTTC. The encoded protein is CASSRQGPLAYGYTF.